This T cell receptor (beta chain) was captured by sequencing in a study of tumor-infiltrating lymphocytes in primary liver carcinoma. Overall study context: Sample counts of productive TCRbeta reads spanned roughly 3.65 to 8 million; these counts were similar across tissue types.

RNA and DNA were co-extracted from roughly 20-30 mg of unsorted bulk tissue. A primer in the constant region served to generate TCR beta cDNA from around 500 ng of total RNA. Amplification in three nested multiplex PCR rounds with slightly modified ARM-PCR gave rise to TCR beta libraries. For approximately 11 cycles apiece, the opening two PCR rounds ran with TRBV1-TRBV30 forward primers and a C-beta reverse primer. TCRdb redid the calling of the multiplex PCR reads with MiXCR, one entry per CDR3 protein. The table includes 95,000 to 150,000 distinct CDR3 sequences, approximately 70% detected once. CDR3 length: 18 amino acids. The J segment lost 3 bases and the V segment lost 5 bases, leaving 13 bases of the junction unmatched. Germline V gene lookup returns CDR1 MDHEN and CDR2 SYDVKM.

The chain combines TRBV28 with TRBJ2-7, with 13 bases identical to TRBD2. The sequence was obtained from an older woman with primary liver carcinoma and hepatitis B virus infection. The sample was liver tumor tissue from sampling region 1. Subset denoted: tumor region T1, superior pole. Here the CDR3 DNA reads TGTGCCAGCAGTCCGACTGGGACTAGCGGGGATAGTATCTACGAGCAGTACTTC. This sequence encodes CASSPTGTSGDSIYEQYF.